Listed here are 27 T cell receptor beta chains from one sample, sequenced in a study of T cell changes during pregnancy in multiple sclerosis (dated by TCRdb to about 2019). The protocol used for the library was the immunoSEQ multiplex PCR assay. TCRdb obtained this table from immuneACCESS and retained in-frame rearrangements with V and J assigned. These tables miss some clones; where compared with another copy, unresolved V genes account for less than half of the shortfall, and the remainder is unexplained. This sample has around 70,000 clones in its table, and about 90% of those were observed once. Approximately 1.6% of the sample lies in the top ten. The material sequenced was peripheral blood, taken in the first trimester of pregnancy. The receptors shown here come from a female donor in good health, enrolled as a control in a pregnancy study.

V and J are TRBV28 and TRBJ1-1; a weak D match, TRBD1 (5 bases). The CDR3 has 14 residues. Germline V gene data show CDR1 as MDHEN and CDR2 as SYDVKM. The V gene lost 3 bases and the J gene lost 1 base, with 9 bases spanning the gap. The CDR3 DNA reads as TGTGCCAGCAGTTTGCCGACAGCGAACACTGAAGCTTTCTTT. It specifies CASSLPTANTEAFF. Drawing the rest from reference TRBV28 and TRBJ1-1, the complete variable domain is DVKVTQSSRYLVKRTGEKVFLECVQDMDHENMFWYRQDPGLGLRLIYFSYDVKMKEKGDIPEGYSVSREKKERFSLILESASTNQTSMYLCASSLPTANTEAFFGQGTRLTVV.

J is TRBJ1-1 and V is TRBV6-1; 8 positions match TRBD1. From germline, CDR1 is MNHNS and CDR2 SASEGT. This CDR3 is 14 amino acids long. Trimming cost V 8 bases and J 5 bases; bases outside gene matches: 10. The CDR3 here is CASEGGQGATEAFF. The CDR3 bases are TGTGCCAGCGAGGGCGGCCAGGGGGCAACTGAAGCTTTCTTT.

V gene TRBV5-1 combines with J gene TRBJ2-1, with TRBD1 as a possible D gene (5 bases). CDR3 length equals 14 residues. Deletions cut 1 base from V and 9 bases from J, with 14 bases between. Germline CDR1 SGHRS, CDR2 YFSETQ. The CDR3 DNA reads as TGCGCCAGCAGCTTGACAGGTCCTGGGTCTGAGCAGTTCTTC. Its protein product is CASSLTGPGSEQFF.

The V call is TRBV6-5, the J call TRBJ2-4; D perhaps matches TRBD2 (6 bases). The CDR3 loop spans 11 amino acids. The V end was cut by 7 bases, the J end by 9 bases, with 10 bases between. Germline CDR1 MNHEY, CDR2 SVGAGI. The CDR3 coding sequence is TGTGCCAGCACCTTGGGGGGCATTCAGTACTTC. Translation: CASTLGGIQYF.

The chain employs TRBV28 and TRBJ2-7; 10 bases map to TRBD2. The CDR3 runs 18 residues. Germline values: CDR1 MDHEN, CDR2 SYDVKM. Trimming removed 5 bases from V and 4 bases from J; junction bases left unmatched: 17. Here the CDR3 reads CASSPLNLASGRKYEQYF. In DNA form, the CDR3 reads TGTGCCAGCAGTCCACTGAATTTGGCTAGCGGGAGAAAATACGAGCAGTACTTC.

The chain employs TRBV6-5 and TRBJ2-2; 10 positions match TRBD2. The CDR3 is 15 residues long. Trimming removed 7 bases from V and 3 bases from J; junction bases left unmatched: 5. CDR1 MNHEY and CDR2 SVGAGI come from the germline V gene. As DNA, the CDR3 is TGTGCCAGCAAGGTCCTAGCGGGAGACACCGGGGAGCTGTTTTTT. Its translation is CASKVLAGDTGELFF.

This clone was observed once. The chain carries TRBV11-2 and TRBJ1-2; perhaps TRBD1 as D (6 bases). The germline gives CDR1 SGHAT, CDR2 FQNNGV. The CDR3 contains 14 residues. V lost 5 bases to trimming and J lost 4 bases, with 14 bases between them. For the CDR3, the DNA is TGTGCCAGCAGCACCACAGGGTTGTCCTATGGCTACACCTTC. It is translated as CASSTTGLSYGYTF.

The chain combines TRBV25-1 with TRBJ2-5, with 7 bases matching TRBD1. The CDR3 is 15 residues long. V lost 4 bases, J lost 4 bases, and 9 bases stayed unmatched. Looked up from germline, CDR1 is MGHDK and CDR2 is SYGVNS. DNA of the CDR3: TGTGCCAGCAGTGGGACAGGCCAACCCAGAGAGACCCAGTACTTC. It specifies CASSGTGQPRETQYF.

The chain uses TRBV6-5 and TRBJ2-1; D perhaps matches TRBD2 (6 bases). The CDR3 covers 12 residues. Per the germline V gene, CDR1 is MNHEY and CDR2 is SVGAGI. Trimming left V 6 bases short and J 7 bases short, with 10 bases between. DNA of the CDR3: TGTGCCAGCAGCGTGGAGGGTAATGAGCAGTTCTTC. Protein product: CASSVEGNEQFF.

V and J are TRBV28 and TRBJ1-4; TRBD1 aligns across 7 bases. Germline CDR1 reads MDHEN; CDR2 reads SYDVKM. V trimming: 5 bases; J trimming: 4 bases; junction bases outside the gene matches: 7. The CDR3 runs to 15 residues. DNA of the CDR3: TGTGCCAGCAGTCCACAGGGGTTGGATAATGAAAAACTGTTTTTT. Encoded protein: CASSPQGLDNEKLFF.

V and J are TRBV5-1 and TRBJ2-1; TRBD1 is a possible D gene (6 bases). Germline loops: CDR1 SGHRS, CDR2 YFSETQ. The CDR3 has 16 residues. V was cut by 4 bases and J by 2 bases, with 16 bases left in between. The CDR3 sequence is CASSVLGTWAYNEQFF. The CDR3 DNA is TGCGCCAGCAGCGTACTCGGGACATGGGCCTACAATGAGCAGTTCTTC.

The rearrangement joins TRBV5-1 to TRBJ2-1; a possible D gene is TRBD1 (7 bases). CDR1 is SGHRS, CDR2 YFSETQ, per germline. This CDR3 has 14 amino acids. The V gene lost 6 bases and the J gene lost 4 bases, with 14 bases spanning the gap. The CDR3 loop is CASNPGGLYNEQFF. CDR3 DNA sequence: TGCGCCAGCAACCCAGGGGGGCTGTACAATGAGCAGTTCTTC.

This chain connects TRBV6-5 to TRBJ1-4; D possibly corresponds to TRBD1 (5 bases). The V and J ends lost 0 bases and 7 bases respectively, with 9 bases between them. The CDR3 is made up of 14 amino acids. Germline-derived CDR1 and CDR2 are MNHEY and SVGAGI. The CDR3 sequence is CASSYSGEVEKLFF. CDR3 coding DNA: TGTGCCAGCAGTTACTCAGGGGAGGTTGAAAAACTGTTTTTT.

The chain uses TRBV5-1 and TRBJ2-7; D is perhaps TRBD1 (5 bases). CDR1 and CDR2 from the germline V gene are SGHRS and YFSETQ. The ends were cut back, 0 bases at V and 3 bases at J, with 7 bases in the middle. The CDR3 runs to 13 residues. CDR3 in DNA: TGCGCCAGCAGCTTGGGACAGCGCTACGAGCAGTACTTC. This encodes CASSLGQRYEQYF.

This rearrangement joins TRBV7-2 to TRBJ2-3; 10 nucleotides agree with TRBD1. Per germline, CDR1 SGHTA and CDR2 FQGNSA. The CDR3 is 15 amino acids. V lost 2 bases to trimming and J lost 9 bases; unmatched junction nucleotides: 8. The CDR3 loop reads CASSLQTGGPRTQYF. The CDR3 nucleotides read TGTGCCAGCAGCTTACAGACAGGGGGCCCTCGAACGCAGTATTTT.

V gene TRBV5-1 combines with J gene TRBJ2-2, with D tentatively TRBD2 (5 bases). The CDR3 sequence is 14 residues long. The germline V and J ends were trimmed by 3 bases and 4 bases, with 10 bases remaining between them. Germline V gives CDR1 SGHRS, CDR2 YFSETQ. The CDR3 bases are TGCGCCAGCAGCTCGGATGGGAGCACCGGGGAGCTGTTTTTT. Translation: CASSSDGSTGELFF.

The V and J genes are TRBV6-5 and TRBJ1-5; D is unresolved. Trimming pared 0 bases from V and 0 bases from J, leaving 6 bases between. Germline values: CDR1 MNHEY, CDR2 SVGAGI. The CDR3 has 15 amino acids. As DNA, the CDR3 is TGTGCCAGCAGTTACTCGAGAGGTAGCAATCAGCCCCAGCATTTT. This encodes CASSYSRGSNQPQHF.

In DNA, the CDR3 is TGTGCCAGCAGTGCTGCAGGGAATTATGGCTACACCTTC. Amino acid sequence: CASSAAGNYGYTF. This chain connects TRBV6-1 to TRBJ1-2, with D possibly being TRBD1 (5 bases). This CDR3 is 13 amino acids long. In germline, CDR1 is MNHNS, CDR2 SASEGT. Trimming stripped 4 bases from V and 5 bases from J, with 11 bases between.

The rearrangement joins TRBV5-6 to TRBJ2-3; perhaps TRBD1 as D (6 bases). V was shortened by 1 base and J by 4 bases, with 10 bases between the two germline ends. Germline V gene lookup returns CDR1 SGHDT and CDR2 YYEEEE. The CDR3 extends over 14 amino acids. The CDR3 DNA reads as TGTGCCAGCAGCTTGACAGGGTTCCCAGATACGCAGTATTTT. Encoded protein: CASSLTGFPDTQYF.

The chain carries TRBV4-1 and TRBJ2-7; 7 nucleotides align to TRBD1. This CDR3 contains 15 residues. V gave up 3 bases and J gave up 0 bases; unmatched junction bases: 5. CDR1 is MGHRA, CDR2 YSYEKL, per germline. The CDR3 DNA is TGCGCCAGCAGCCACAACAGGGGATTCTCCTACGAGCAGTACTTC. Its translation: CASSHNRGFSYEQYF.

V usage is TRBV6-1 and J usage is TRBJ2-7; TRBD1 aligns across 7 bases. The germline CDR1 and CDR2 sequences are MNHNS and SASEGT. CDR3 size: 15 residues. Trimming cost V 5 bases and J 1 base; bases outside gene matches: 8. The CDR3 DNA reads TGTGCCAGCAGTCCGGGGACAGCCCAGTCCTACGAGCAGTACTTC. This translates into CASSPGTAQSYEQYF.

This rearrangement joins TRBV15 to TRBJ2-1; tentative D call: TRBD2 (7 bases). V lost 3 bases and J 3 bases, leaving 12 bases between the germline ends. Germline CDR1 LNHNV, CDR2 YYDKDF (reference sequence). This CDR3 spans 15 amino acids. The chain's CDR3 is CATSSREGGYNEQFF. Written as DNA, the CDR3 is TGTGCCACCAGCAGTAGGGAGGGGGGCTACAATGAGCAGTTCTTC. The variable domain in full, with the rest retrieved from reference TRBV15 and TRBJ2-1, is DAMVIQNPRYQVTQFGKPVTLSCSQTLNHNVMYWYQQKSSQAPKLLFHYYDKDFNNEADTPDNFQSRRPNTSFCFLDIRSPGLGDTAMYLCATSSREGGYNEQFFGPGTRLTVL.

This rearrangement joins TRBV13 to TRBJ2-2; 8 bases are shared with TRBD2. Germline CDR1 is PRHDT and CDR2 is FYEKMQ (reference sequence). Trimming removed 5 bases from V and 4 bases from J; junction bases left unmatched: 6. The length of the CDR3 is 15 residues. The CDR3 loop reads CASSPGTSGTGELFF. CDR3 DNA: TGTGCCAGCAGCCCCGGGACTAGTGGCACCGGGGAGCTGTTTTTT.

The chain couples TRBV5-1 to TRBJ2-1; 11 bases are a match to TRBD2. After removal of 4 bases from V and 2 bases from J, the junction contained 2 bases not matched to a gene. The CDR3 spans 15 residues. The germline V gene encodes CDR1 SGHRS and CDR2 YFSETQ. This chain's CDR3 is CASSVTSGTYNEQFF. The CDR3, as DNA: TGCGCCAGCAGCGTGACTAGCGGGACCTACAATGAGCAGTTCTTC.

This clone has just one count. The chain is built from TRBV10-3 and TRBJ2-1; 11 nucleotides agree with TRBD2. J was trimmed by 4 bases and V by 9 bases; bases with no gene match: 2. This CDR3 has 13 amino acids. Germline assignment: CDR1 ENHRY and CDR2 SYGVKD. Here the CDR3 reads CAIGTSGYNEQFF. CDR3 nucleotide sequence: TGTGCCATAGGGACTAGCGGTTACAATGAGCAGTTCTTC.

The chain joins TRBV7-9 to TRBJ1-2, with a tentative D call TRBD1 (6 bases). Trimming removed 7 bases at V and 8 bases at J, with 23 bases between. The germline gives CDR1 SEHNR, CDR2 FQNEAQ (reference sequence). The length of the CDR3 is 15 residues. As DNA, the CDR3 is TGTGCCAGCAACCCCGCGAGGCAGGGGCCTAGCGGCTACACCTTC. It translates to CASNPARQGPSGYTF. The entire variable domain, with the rest obtained from reference TRBV7-9 and TRBJ1-2, is as follows: DTGVSQNPRHKITKRGQNVTFRCDPISEHNRLYWYRQTLGQGPEFLTYFQNEAQLEKSRLLSDRFSAERPKGSFSTLEIQRTEQGDSAMYLCASNPARQGPSGYTFGSGTRLTVV.

The V and J genes are TRBV11-2 and TRBJ2-1; 8 bases are a match to TRBD1. CDR1 and CDR2 (germline): SGHAT, FQNNGV. J lost 4 bases, V lost 3 bases, and 5 bases had no gene match. The CDR3 loop spans 15 amino acids. The CDR3 is CASSFGTGVYNEQFF. CDR3 sequence (DNA): TGTGCCAGCAGCTTCGGGACAGGAGTTTACAATGAGCAGTTCTTC. The full variable domain, completed using reference TRBV11-2 and TRBJ2-1, is EAGVAQSPRYKIIEKRQSVAFWCNPISGHATLYWYQQILGQGPKLLIQFQNNGVVDDSQLPKDRFSAERLKGVDSTLKIQPAKLEDSAVYLCASSFGTGVYNEQFFGPGTRLTVL.